This TCR beta chain was identified during a study of T cell responses to AZD1222 COVID-19 vaccine. Study as a whole: Timing groups of about 4 and about 12 weeks for second doses were pooled.

The method was immunoSEQ multiplex PCR; TCRdb's version includes in-frame clones alone and lacks a portion of them. The sample records about 140,000 clones, 92% being singletons. The CDR3 runs to 14 residues. J was trimmed by 2 bases and V by 5 bases; bases with no gene match: 3. Germline V gene sequence: CDR1 SGHTA, CDR2 FQGNSA. This rearrangement joins TRBV7-2 to TRBJ2-3, with 8 positions matching TRBD2. The receptor comes from an adult in good health. This specimen was peripheral blood, taken on day 0 of AZD1222 vaccination. The CDR3 loop reads CASSRSGNTDTQYF. DNA for the CDR3: TGTGCCAGCAGCCGTAGCGGGAACACAGATACGCAGTATTTT.